These T cell receptor beta chains were read from a single sample in a study of OX40 agonist ivuxolimab in advanced cancers. Repertoires were generated with immunoSEQ multiplex PCR, while TCRdb's copy carries only in-frame clones and drops some. The table shows about 100,000 clones, with about 91% occurring only once. The material was CD4+ or CD8+ T cells sorted from blood, obtained in a trial of the OX40 agonist ivuxolimab. Every receptor here comes from an adult with an advanced solid tumor such as melanoma, head and neck, liver or kidney cancer. The CDR3 runs from the conserved cysteine through the conserved F or W. A D gene is named only where the DNA matches it firmly. Only part of the rows carry a size: once, few, many, or a class if the clone is expanded.

>NA|NA|TRBV29-1|TRBJ2-6
TGCAGCGTTCGTTTGGTGGCTGGGGCCAACGTCCTGACTTTC
CSVRLVAGANVLTF
>NA|NA|TRBV19|TRBJ2-3
TGTGCCAGTAGTATAGGAGTAAATCTCGGCACAGATACGCAGTATTTT
CASSIGVNLGTDTQYF
>NA|once|TRBV29-1|TRBJ2-3
TGCAGCGTTGAGGACTACTTCACAGATACGCAGTATTTT
CSVEDYFTDTQYF
>TRBD2|NA|TRBV2|TRBJ2-5
TGTGCCAGCAGCCCGTCGGGACTAGCGGAAGGTGCCCAAGAGACCCAGTACTTC
CASSPSGLAEGAQETQYF
>NA|NA|TRBV5-6|TRBJ1-1
TGTGCCAGCAGCTTGAGCGTCCTGAACCACAAGGGGGCTTTCTTT
CASSLSVLNHKGAFF
>NA|NA|TRBV19|TRBJ1-5
TGTGCCAGTAGTATGCCGGGGGCGCGGAATCAGCCCCAGCATTTT
CASSMPGARNQPQHF
>TRBD2|NA|TRBV5-4|TRBJ2-3
TGTGCCAGCAGCCTGAAGGGTAGCGGGGGGGGCACAGATACGCAGTATTTT
CASSLKGSGGGTDTQYF
>NA|NA|TRBV5-1|TRBJ2-5
TGCGCCAGCAGCTTGGCCTGGGGCGCGGAGACCCAGTACTTC
CASSLAWGAETQYF
>NA|NA|TRBV28|TRBJ2-1
TGTGCCAGCAGTGGACCCACGACAGGATACAATGAGCAGTTCTTC
CASSGPTTGYNEQFF
>TRBD1|NA|TRBV9|TRBJ2-2
TGTGCCAGCAGCGTCACACAGGGGGAGGCCGGGGAGCTGTTTTTT
CASSVTQGEAGELFF
>NA|NA|TRBV5-4|TRBJ2-3
TGTGCCAGCTCCTGGACTGGGAGCACAGATACGCAGTATTTT
CASSWTGSTDTQYF
>TRBD2|NA|TRBV7-3|TRBJ2-2
TGTGCCAGCAGCCCAACCCCGGTGATAGCGGGGGGTGGGGTGACCGGGGAGCTGTTTTTT
CASSPTPVIAGGGVTGELFF
>NA|NA|TRBV29-1|TRBJ2-7
TGCAGCGTTAAGTCCCCCCCGGGGTCCTACGAGCAGTACTTC
CSVKSPPGSYEQYF
>TRBD1|NA|TRBV5-1|TRBJ2-1
TGCGCCAGCAGCAGCGCCGGGACAGGGATCTACAATGAGCAGTTCTTC
CASSSAGTGIYNEQFF
>NA|NA|TRBV30|TRBJ1-4
TGTGCCTGGAGTGTTGAGGGGCTGAATGAAAAACTGTTTTTT
CAWSVEGLNEKLFF
>NA|NA|TRBV28|TRBJ2-7
TGTGCCAGCAGTTCCGCGGGGGCGGGGGCCTACGAGCAGTACTTC
CASSSAGAGAYEQYF
>NA|NA|TRBV9|TRBJ1-1
TGTGCCAGCAGCGTCAAGGCCGGGGGCACTGAAGCTTTCTTT
CASSVKAGGTEAFF
>NA|NA|TRBV5-1|TRBJ1-6
TGCGCCAGCAGCTTGTCGTCCCCGTCGTCACCCCTCCACTTT
CASSLSSPSSPLHF
>NA|NA|TRBV5-1|TRBJ1-1
TGCGCCAGCAGAAGGTGGAGCAACACTGAAGCTTTCTTT
CASRRWSNTEAFF
>TRBD1|NA|TRBV7-8|TRBJ2-7
TGTGCCAGCAGCTTAATAGGACAGGGGGTCGGATTATACGAGCAGTACTTC
CASSLIGQGVGLYEQYF
>NA|NA|TRBV19|TRBJ1-3
TGTGCCAGTAGTTCCGGACAGATACCCCGCTCTGGAAACACCATATATTTT
CASSSGQIPRSGNTIYF
>TRBD2|once|TRBV27|TRBJ2-2
TGTGCCAGCCTAGCGGGGAGAATGAACACCGGGGAGCTGTTTTTT
CASLAGRMNTGELFF
>TRBD1|NA|TRBV5-1|TRBJ2-2
TGCGCCAGCAGCTCGGACAGGGGTTACACCGGGGAGCTGTTTTTT
CASSSDRGYTGELFF
>TRBD2|NA|TRBV30|TRBJ2-2
TGTGCCTGGAGTACCCAGGGACTAGCGGGAGCCGGGGAGCTGTTTTTT
CAWSTQGLAGAGELFF